Below are 14 T cell receptor beta chains sequenced from a single sample in a study of shared clonotypes between healthy human individuals. Using immunoSEQ multiplex PCR, the repertoire was profiled, and TCRdb retains in-frame clones only, with some absent. The data show about 2.1 million clones, around 93% seen once. Naive-designated CD8 cells lacked CD45RO, were positively enriched for CCR7, and omitted terminally differentiated effector memory CD45RA+ cells. Sequencing used naive CD8+ T cells from PBMCs. These receptors were collected from a young man in good health. Some clones in this sample may be carry-over from other donors' samples.

This rearrangement joins TRBV9 to TRBJ2-2; 8 bases align to TRBD1. V trimming: 2 bases; J trimming: 7 bases; junction bases outside the gene matches: 13. Per the germline V gene, CDR1 is SGDLS and CDR2 is YYNGEE. The CDR3 covers 17 residues. The CDR3 protein is CASSVDHRDRLGGELFF. The CDR3 coding sequence is TGTGCCAGCAGCGTCGACCACCGGGACAGGCTTGGCGGGGAGCTGTTTTTT. The full variable domain, completed using reference TRBV9 and TRBJ2-2, is DSGVTQTPKHLITATGQRVTLRCSPRSGDLSVYWYQQSLDQGLQFLIQYYNGEERAKGNILERFSAQQFPDLHSELNLSSLELGDSALYFCASSVDHRDRLGGELFFGEGSRLTVL.

The V gene is TRBV9, the J gene TRBJ2-1; 9 bases line up with TRBD2. The CDR3 covers 14 residues. Germline CDR1 SGDLS, CDR2 YYNGEE. Losses at the gene ends were 3 bases for V and 10 bases for J; bases not matched to a gene: 8. The CDR3 sequence: CASSAGLASREQFF. Written as DNA, the CDR3 is TGTGCCAGCAGCGCCGGACTAGCGAGCAGGGAGCAGTTCTTC.

This chain links TRBV7-3 with TRBJ2-3, with a tentative D call TRBD2 (6 bases). Germline loops: CDR1 SGHTA, CDR2 FQGTGA. Trimming shortened V by 1 base and J by 3 bases, and 11 bases separated the two germline ends. The CDR3 has 15 residues. This CDR3 is CASSLIGGNTDTQYF. The CDR3 coding sequence is TGTGCCAGCAGCTTAATTGGCGGGAATACAGATACGCAGTATTTT.

V gene TRBV28 combines with J gene TRBJ2-7, with D perhaps TRBD1 (6 bases). V lost 2 bases, J lost 5 bases, and 13 bases lay in between. The CDR3 has 14 amino acids. CDR1 is MDHEN and CDR2 is SYDVKM in the germline V gene. Written as DNA, the CDR3 is TGTGCCAGCAGTTTAGCAGGGGAGTACGACGAGCAGTACTTC. Amino acid sequence: CASSLAGEYDEQYF.

The chain has TRBV7-3 and TRBJ2-2; perhaps TRBD1 as D (5 bases). The germline V gene encodes CDR1 SGHTA and CDR2 FQGTGA. The CDR3 totals 16 residues. V was trimmed by 2 bases and J by 2 bases, leaving 12 bases between them. The CDR3 DNA reads as TGTGCCAGCAGCTTAGTCCGGCAGGGTAACACCGGGGAGCTGTTTTTT. This encodes CASSLVRQGNTGELFF.

J is TRBJ2-7 and V is TRBV28, with TRBD2 identical over 9 bases. Unmatched junction bases numbered 11, after V lost 5 bases and J lost 6 bases. The length of the CDR3 is 15 residues. Germline values: CDR1 MDHEN, CDR2 SYDVKM. The CDR3 DNA reads as TGTGCCAGCAGTAGTGGCAGGGGACTAGCCCCCGAGCAGTACTTC. It specifies CASSSGRGLAPEQYF.

This rearrangement joins TRBV5-6 to TRBJ2-3; D gene uncertain. CDR3 length: 16 amino acids. Germline CDR1 SGHDT, CDR2 YYEEEE. Trimming took off 0 bases at V and 0 bases at J, with 11 bases between the two ends. The DNA for the CDR3 is TGTGCCAGCAGCTTGGATGCCGTGCGGAGCACAGATACGCAGTATTTT. Residues: CASSLDAVRSTDTQYF.

The chain has TRBV5-4 and TRBJ2-7; 8 nucleotides line up with TRBD1. The CDR3 length is 17 residues. Looked up from germline, CDR1 is SGHNT and CDR2 is YYREEE (reference sequence). Trimming took 4 bases from V and 6 from J; bases not matched to a gene: 18. CDR3 amino acids: CASSQPDLRGLGIEQYF. Here the CDR3 DNA reads TGTGCCAGCAGCCAACCCGACCTCAGGGGGCTGGGGATCGAGCAGTACTTC.

The V gene is TRBV28, the J gene TRBJ1-1; the D is unclear. Between the trimmed V and J ends, which lost 3 bases and 1 base, there was a span of 6 bases. CDR1 and CDR2 (germline): MDHEN, SYDVKM. This CDR3 has 13 amino acids. CDR3 in DNA: TGTGCCAGCAGTTTGGCACCGAACACTGAAGCTTTCTTT. Encoded protein: CASSLAPNTEAFF.

The V call is TRBV7-9, the J call TRBJ2-7; weak D call: TRBD2 (5 bases). V was clipped by 4 bases and J by 4 bases, with 11 bases between them. This CDR3 region has 13 residues. From germline, CDR1 is SEHNR and CDR2 FQNEAQ (reference sequence). The CDR3 sequence: CASSSARAYEQYF. DNA of the CDR3: TGTGCCAGCAGCTCAGCGAGGGCTTACGAGCAGTACTTC. The variable domain in full, with the rest retrieved from reference TRBV7-9 and TRBJ2-7, is DTGVSQNPRHKITKRGQNVTFRCDPISEHNRLYWYRQTLGQGPEFLTYFQNEAQLEKSRLLSDRFSAERPKGSFSTLEIQRTEQGDSAMYLCASSSARAYEQYFGPGTRLTVT.

The chain links TRBV27 to TRBJ2-1, with D possibly matching TRBD2 (6 bases). The length of the CDR3 is 12 residues. From germline, CDR1 is MNHEY and CDR2 SMNVEV (reference sequence). V shed 10 bases and J shed 8 bases, with 15 bases lying between them. CDR3: CATWRGLDEQFF. The CDR3 coding sequence is TGTGCCACCTGGAGGGGCTTGGATGAGCAGTTCTTC.

This clone was seen once. V gene TRBV5-1 combines with J gene TRBJ2-1, with 7 bases aligning to TRBD1. The V gene end was trimmed by 1 base and the J gene end by 8 bases; junction bases not matched to a gene: 12. Germline values: CDR1 SGHRS, CDR2 YFSETQ. The CDR3 covers 16 residues. In DNA, the CDR3 is TGCGCCAGCAGCTTGATCCCAGGGGGTGAGTTCGATGAGCAGTTCTTC. The encoded protein is CASSLIPGGEFDEQFF.

The chain joins TRBV6-5 to TRBJ2-7; D could derive from TRBD1 or TRBD2 (6 bases each). Germline V lookup: CDR1 MNHEY, CDR2 SVGAGI. This CDR3 has 14 amino acids. V gave up 2 bases and J gave up 3 bases, with 11 bases separating them. CDR3 residues: CASSYRGDGYEQYF. CDR3 coding DNA: TGTGCCAGCAGTTACAGGGGGGACGGCTACGAGCAGTACTTC.

The chain has TRBV27 and TRBJ2-1, with 9 nucleotides matching TRBD2. Germline V gene sequence: CDR1 MNHEY, CDR2 SMNVEV (reference sequence). Trimming cost V 7 bases and J 2 bases; bases outside gene matches: 15. This CDR3 has 18 residues. The DNA for the CDR3 is TGTGCCAGCACCATAAAAACCTTAGCGGGAGTGCCCTACAATGAGCAGTTCTTC. Its protein product is CASTIKTLAGVPYNEQFF.